Below, 20 T cell receptor beta chains from the same sample are listed, as sequenced in a study of CD8 T cells in ankylosing spondylitis. MiXCR, applied by TCRdb to the 5' RACE reads, yields one record per CDR3 protein. Here the sample spans 50,000 to 70,000 distinct CDR3 sequences, 6.2% being singletons. Sequencing was done on a sample of synovial fluid, either unsorted or a sorted T cell fraction (not recorded which). Receptors were obtained from a male donor with ankylosing spondylitis.

This clonotype turned up a few times. V and J are TRBV11-2 and TRBJ2-1; 13 bases match TRBD2. The CDR3 has 17 amino acids. V shed 5 bases and J 2 bases; nucleotides not matched to a gene: 6. CDR1 is SGHAT and CDR2 is FQNNGV in the germline V gene. Written as DNA, the CDR3 is TGTGCCAGCAGCAAGACTAGCGGGAGGCCCACCTACAATGAGCAGTTCTTC. It yields the protein CASSKTSGRPTYNEQFF.

The chain combines TRBV11-2 with TRBJ1-1; D not certain. This CDR3 is 13 amino acids long. Deletions cut 1 base from V and 5 bases from J, with 8 bases between. CDR1 is SGHAT and CDR2 is FQNNGV in the germline V gene. Here the CDR3 reads CASSLVGGTEAFF. CDR3 DNA: TGTGCCAGCAGCTTAGTGGGCGGGACTGAAGCTTTCTTT.

This clonotype came up many times. The V gene is TRBV4-2, the J gene TRBJ2-1; 7 nucleotides match TRBD2. The V and J ends lost 3 bases and 2 bases, in that order; junction bases with no gene match: 4. Per germline, CDR1 LGHNA and CDR2 YNFKEQ. The CDR3 sequence is 15 residues long. This CDR3 is CASSQTSSAYNEQFF. The CDR3 DNA reads as TGTGCCAGCAGCCAGACTAGCAGCGCCTACAATGAGCAGTTCTTC.

This clonotype was counted many times. V gene TRBV6-1 combines with J gene TRBJ2-1; 12 nucleotides line up with TRBD2. With 5 bases clipped from V and 8 bases from J, the junction kept 7 bases outside the gene matches. CDR1 MNHNS and CDR2 SASEGT come from the germline V gene. There are 15 residues in the CDR3. CDR3 nucleotide sequence: TGTGCCAGCAGTCGGACTAGCGGGGTTCAGTATGAGCAGTTCTTC. Its translation: CASSRTSGVQYEQFF.

V and J are TRBV20-1 and TRBJ1-5, with 7 bases fitting TRBD1. Germline CDR1 is DFQATT and CDR2 is SNEGSKA (reference sequence). There are 14 residues in the CDR3. V trimming: 3 bases; J trimming: 2 bases; junction bases outside the gene matches: 4. This CDR3 reads CSASDGTGNQPQHF. The CDR3 coding sequence is TGCAGTGCTAGCGATGGGACAGGCAATCAGCCCCAGCATTTT.

This clonotype was counted at least ten times. The chain couples TRBV3-1 to TRBJ2-5; 8 nucleotides align to TRBD1. CDR1 is LGHDT and CDR2 is YNNKEL in the germline V gene (reference sequence). CDR3 length equals 17 residues. The V and J ends lost 0 bases and 2 bases, in that order; junction bases with no gene match: 8. The CDR3 protein is CASSQDLVGQAQETQYF. The CDR3 DNA follows: TGTGCCAGCAGCCAAGACCTGGTGGGACAGGCTCAAGAGACCCAGTACTTC.

This clonotype was counted ten times or more. The chain uses TRBV7-2 and TRBJ2-3; TRBD2 agrees at 9 bases. V lost 8 bases, J lost 5 bases, and 17 bases stayed unmatched. Germline assignment: CDR1 SGHTA and CDR2 FQGNSA. The CDR3 is 17 residues long. Here the CDR3 reads CASSYLGGRAGGDTQYF. CDR3 DNA: TGTGCCAGCTCCTACCTTGGCGGGAGGGCCGGGGGAGATACGCAGTATTTT.

This clonotype was found many times. The V call is TRBV28, the J call TRBJ1-5, with 7 bases aligning to TRBD1. Per germline, CDR1 MDHEN and CDR2 SYDVKM. The CDR3 contains 19 residues. Trimming took 11 bases from V and 0 from J; bases not matched to a gene: 22. CDR3 sequence reads: CACTRLGGTASYSNQPQHF. Here the CDR3 DNA reads TGTGCCTGTACTAGGTTGGGCGGGACAGCTTCTTATAGCAATCAGCCCCAGCATTTT.

At least ten counts were recorded for this clonotype. This chain uses TRBV7-8 with TRBJ1-5, with D maybe TRBD1 (6 bases). The V gene lost 4 bases and the J gene lost 7 bases, with 17 bases spanning the gap. The CDR3 covers 15 residues. Germline-derived CDR1 and CDR2 are SGHVS and FQNEAQ. The CDR3: CASSSAGGLGQPQHF. For the CDR3, the DNA is TGTGCCAGCAGCTCAGCCGGGGGGCTGGGGCAGCCCCAGCATTTT.

Ten or more counts support this clonotype. DNA of the CDR3: TGTGCCAGCAGCATCGGTTCCGACCTAGCGGGGACAGATACGCAGTATTTT. Protein product: CASSIGSDLAGTDTQYF. This chain links TRBV9 with TRBJ2-3, with 9 bases fitting TRBD2. CDR1 SGDLS and CDR2 YYNGEE come from the germline V gene. The CDR3 is 17 residues long. J gave up 3 bases and V 4 bases, and 12 bases lay outside the gene matches.

J is TRBJ2-7 and V is TRBV28, with a tentative D call TRBD2 (6 bases). CDR3 size: 16 residues. Germline V gives CDR1 MDHEN, CDR2 SYDVKM. V was shortened by 3 bases and J by 3 bases, with 18 bases between the two germline ends. CDR3 coding DNA: TGTGCCAGCAGTTTTTCTCCCGCCAAGGGAGGCTACGAGCAGTACTTC. It codes for CASSFSPAKGGYEQYF.

The table lists this clonotype with many counts. The rearrangement joins TRBV11-2 to TRBJ2-5; D remains unclear. Germline assignment: CDR1 SGHAT and CDR2 FQNNGV. The CDR3 has 11 residues. Deletions cut 4 bases from V and 4 bases from J, with 4 bases between. The CDR3 DNA reads as TGTGCCAGCAGCTCCGTAGAGACCCAGTACTTC. Translation gives CASSSVETQYF.

This clonotype appeared many times. The V and J genes are TRBV20-1 and TRBJ2-7; unclear D gene. V was cut by 3 bases and J by 4 bases, with 16 bases left in between. This CDR3 has 14 residues. Germline V lookup: CDR1 DFQATT, CDR2 SNEGSKA (reference sequence). The CDR3 DNA sequence: TGCAGTGCTAGGCGCTCCGGGTTGAAATACGAGCAGTACTTC. Its protein product is CSARRSGLKYEQYF.

This clonotype was observed a few times. The V gene is TRBV30, the J gene TRBJ2-1, with D maybe TRBD2 (6 bases). Germline V gene data show CDR1 as GTSNPN and CDR2 as SVGIG (reference sequence). The CDR3 length is 14 residues. The V gene lost 5 bases and the J gene lost 6 bases, with 17 bases spanning the gap. In nucleotides, the CDR3 is TGTGCCTGGGGAGGGGCAAGGGCGTCCAATGAGCAGTTCTTC. This gives the protein CAWGGARASNEQFF.

This clonotype has at least ten counts. This chain connects TRBV20-1 to TRBJ2-1, with TRBD1 matching 8 bases. J gave up 4 bases and V 3 bases, and 8 bases lay outside the gene matches. Germline values: CDR1 DFQATT, CDR2 SNEGSKA (reference sequence). CDR3 length equals 15 residues. CDR3 nucleotide sequence: TGCAGTGCTAGTGGAACCGGGACAGGATACAATGAGCAGTTCTTC. It encodes CSASGTGTGYNEQFF.

This clonotype was counted ten times or more. The chain links TRBV12-3 or TRBV12-4 to TRBJ1-3, with unresolved D. The V end lost 5 bases, the J end lost 0 bases, and 8 bases lay between the germline ends. This CDR3 is 14 amino acids long. The CDR3, as DNA: TGTGCCAGCAGTCCAGAGAGCTCTGGAAACACCATATATTTT. Translating gives CASSPESSGNTIYF.

Many counts were recorded for this clonotype. This chain uses TRBV20-1 with TRBJ2-3; 10 nucleotides agree with TRBD2. Germline V gene lookup returns CDR1 DFQATT and CDR2 SNEGSKA (reference sequence). The length of the CDR3 is 13 residues. With 4 bases clipped from V and 5 bases from J, the junction kept 3 bases outside the gene matches. The CDR3 is CSATGTSEDTQYF. The DNA of the CDR3 is TGCAGTGCTACTGGGACTAGCGAAGATACGCAGTATTTT.

This chain links TRBV11-3 with TRBJ2-5, with D maybe TRBD1 (5 bases). This CDR3 is 14 amino acids long. V was clipped by 2 bases and J by 7 bases, with 14 bases between them. Germline CDR1 SGHNT, CDR2 YENEEA. In DNA form, the CDR3 reads TGTGCCAGCAGCTTATTAACAGGCGCAGGGACCCAGTACTTC. As protein: CASSLLTGAGTQYF.

This clonotype was counted at least ten times. The CDR3 bases are TGCGCCAGCAGCTTGGACAGGGGAGAGGAAGAAAACACCATATATTTT. Residues: CASSLDRGEEENTIYF. This chain links TRBV5-1 with TRBJ1-3; 7 nucleotides line up with TRBD1. The CDR3 runs 16 residues. After removal of 0 bases from V and 6 bases from J, the junction contained 9 bases not matched to a gene. Germline lookup yields CDR1 SGHRS and CDR2 YFSETQ.

This clonotype was recorded a few times. The chain recombines TRBV7-3 with TRBJ2-3, with D perhaps TRBD1 or TRBD2 (5 bases each). From germline, CDR1 is SGHTA and CDR2 FQGTGA. The CDR3 spans 14 residues. Trimming took 2 bases from V and 2 from J, leaving 8 bases between them. The CDR3 here is CASSLRGATDTQYF. CDR3 bases: TGTGCCAGCAGCTTACGAGGGGCCACAGATACGCAGTATTTT.